Presented here are 25 T cell receptor beta chains from one specimen sequenced in a study of T cells after somatic rescue of genetic block. Clones were sequenced by immunoSEQ multiplex PCR, and TCRdb holds only the in-frame ones, with some missing. The data hold about 120,000 clones, with about 90% observed a single time. The sequencing sample was made of peripheral blood mononuclear cells (PBMCs). The source of these receptors is a woman between 18 and 29 years old.

The gene calls are TRBV15 and TRBJ1-4; D is perhaps TRBD1 (6 bases). The length of the CDR3 is 16 residues. Germline V gene data show CDR1 as LNHNV and CDR2 as YYDKDF (reference sequence). V lost 0 bases to trimming and J lost 6 bases, with 14 bases between them. The CDR3 DNA reads as TGTGCCACCAGCAGAGATTTATTGGGGGCTGATGAAAAACTGTTTTTT. It specifies CATSRDLLGADEKLFF. The variable domain in full, completed from reference TRBV15 and TRBJ1-4, reads DAMVIQNPRYQVTQFGKPVTLSCSQTLNHNVMYWYQQKSSQAPKLLFHYYDKDFNNEADTPDNFQSRRPNTSFCFLDIRSPGLGDTAMYLCATSRDLLGADEKLFFGSGTQLSVL.

The chain joins TRBV19 to TRBJ1-5; perhaps TRBD1 as D (5 bases). CDR3 length: 13 residues. The germline CDR1 and CDR2 sequences are LNHDA and SQIVND (reference sequence). The ends were cut back, 7 bases at V and 6 bases at J, with 13 bases in the middle. The CDR3 DNA is TGTGCCAGTACAGGGTGGATGGGTCAGCCCCAGCATTTT. Its protein product is CASTGWMGQPQHF.

The rearrangement joins TRBV2 to TRBJ2-2; perhaps TRBD1 as D (5 bases). The CDR3 is made up of 15 amino acids. Looked up from germline, CDR1 is SNHLY and CDR2 is FYNNEI. Trimming shortened V by 3 bases and J by 4 bases, and 12 bases separated the two germline ends. The CDR3 region has the DNA TGTGCCAGCAGTGAGCAGGGTAGTTTCACCGGGGAGCTGTTTTTT. Translation gives CASSEQGSFTGELFF.

CDR3 in amino acids: CASRLAGGIQETQYF. In nucleotides, the CDR3 is TGTGCCTCCCGGCTAGCGGGGGGCATTCAAGAGACCCAGTACTTC. This chain joins TRBV5-4 and TRBJ2-5; 11 nucleotides line up with TRBD2. Germline trimming cut 10 bases from V and 2 bases from J; bases unmatched to any gene: 10. The germline CDR1 and CDR2 sequences are SGHNT and YYREEE (reference sequence). This CDR3 spans 15 amino acids.

The V call is TRBV28, the J call TRBJ1-5; a possible D gene is TRBD1 (5 bases). The V gene lost 3 bases and the J gene lost 6 bases, with 9 bases spanning the gap. Germline V gene sequence: CDR1 MDHEN, CDR2 SYDVKM. The CDR3 runs to 13 residues. The DNA of the CDR3 is TGTGCCAGCAGTTTCGAAGGGACTCAGCCCCAGCATTTT. Its translation: CASSFEGTQPQHF.

The chain carries TRBV6-5 and TRBJ1-3; D is unclear. This CDR3 region has 14 residues. Looked up from germline, CDR1 is MNHEY and CDR2 is SVGAGI. The V end lost 6 bases, the J end lost 3 bases, and 12 bases lay between the germline ends. The CDR3 here is CASRKGQIGNTIYF. The DNA for the CDR3 is TGTGCCAGCAGGAAGGGTCAGATTGGAAACACCATATATTTT.

As regards this clone: In the same sample, other DNA sequences code for this CDR3. This chain links TRBV6-4 with TRBJ2-3, with D tentatively TRBD2 (7 bases). Trimming took 3 bases from V and 1 from J, leaving 11 bases between them. CDR1 is MRHNA and CDR2 is SNTAGT in the germline V gene. The CDR3 runs to 15 residues. CDR3 amino acids: CASSEGGGGTDTQYF. The CDR3 nucleotides are TGTGCCAGCAGTGAAGGGGGGGGAGGCACAGATACGCAGTATTTT.

J is TRBJ1-1 and V is TRBV14; 7 bases are a match to TRBD1. CDR1 and CDR2 (germline): SGHDN, FVKESK. The ends lost 8 bases at V and 4 bases at J; junction bases unmatched: 7. This CDR3 is 13 amino acids long. The CDR3 protein is CASGPTGPTEAFF. Here the CDR3 DNA reads TGTGCCAGCGGGCCGACAGGGCCCACTGAAGCTTTCTTT.

The chain couples TRBV9 to TRBJ1-1; unclear D gene. Deletions cut 0 bases from V and 1 base from J, with 7 bases between. Germline CDR1 is SGDLS and CDR2 is YYNGEE. The CDR3 totals 14 residues. CDR3 DNA sequence: TGTGCCAGCAGCGTAGCGGGGAAGAACACTGAAGCTTTCTTT. Residues: CASSVAGKNTEAFF.

This sequence joins TRBV29-1 and TRBJ1-4, with 9 bases lining up with TRBD1. This CDR3 is built from 15 residues. Trimming at V came to 7 bases and at J to 1 base, leaving 7 bases not matched to a gene. Per germline, CDR1 SQVTM and CDR2 ANQGSEA. The CDR3 protein is CSAIDRGGTNEKLFF. The CDR3 DNA reads as TGCAGCGCAATAGACAGGGGGGGAACTAATGAAAAACTGTTTTTT. Full variable domain (remainder filled in from reference TRBV29-1 and TRBJ1-4): SAVISQKPSRDICQRGTSLTIQCQVDSQVTMMFWYRQQPGQSLTLIATANQGSEATYESGFVIDKFPISRPNLTFSTLTVSNMSPEDSSIYLCSAIDRGGTNEKLFFGSGTQLSVL.

CDR3: CASSMGFRAGNTIYF. As DNA, the CDR3 is TGTGCCAGTAGTATGGGGTTTAGAGCTGGAAACACCATATATTTT. V is TRBV19 and J is TRBJ1-3; no clear D. CDR1 and CDR2 from the germline V gene are LNHDA and SQIVND (reference sequence). V was pared by 3 bases and J by 2 bases, with 11 bases between. This CDR3 contains 15 residues.

This clone was counted a few times. The chain employs TRBV7-9 and TRBJ2-1, with D maybe TRBD2 (7 bases). Trimming pared 1 base from V and 9 bases from J, leaving 16 bases between. CDR1 and CDR2 from the germline V gene are SEHNR and FQNEAQ (reference sequence). The CDR3 spans 15 residues. Here the CDR3 reads CASSLGEGEAREQFF. Here the CDR3 DNA reads TGTGCCAGCAGCTTAGGGGAGGGGGAGGCGCGTGAGCAGTTCTTC.

The V and J genes are TRBV2 and TRBJ1-4, with no clear D. V shed 3 bases and J shed 4 bases, with 9 bases lying between them. CDR3 size: 14 residues. CDR1 and CDR2 (germline): SNHLY, FYNNEI. In DNA, the CDR3 is TGTGCCAGCAGTGAGCCGACGGTTAATGAAAAACTGTTTTTT. This translates into CASSEPTVNEKLFF.

The gene calls are TRBV11-1 and TRBJ1-2; tentative D call: TRBD1 (5 bases). Germline V gives CDR1 SGHAT, CDR2 FQDESV (reference sequence). V was clipped by 4 bases and J by 2 bases, with 14 bases between them. The CDR3 totals 15 residues. The CDR3: CASSSQKRGNYGYTF. CDR3 DNA sequence: TGTGCCAGCAGCTCCCAAAAGCGGGGGAACTATGGCTACACCTTC.

V and J are TRBV21-1 and TRBJ1-5. TRBV21-1 is a known pseudogene. This CDR3 has 15 amino acids. CDR3 sequence (DNA): TGTGCCAGCAGCAAAGTGGGGGGGAATGATCAGCCCCAGCATTTT. It specifies CASSKVGGNDQPQHF.

This sequence joins TRBV27 and TRBJ1-4, with 8 bases lining up with TRBD1. Germline CDR1 and CDR2: MNHEY and SMNVEV (reference sequence). The CDR3 consists of 15 residues. With V trimmed by 5 bases and J by 7 bases, 9 bases remained unmatched. This chain's CDR3 is CASSPLAGGVEKLFF. Here the CDR3 DNA reads TGTGCCAGCAGTCCGCTGGCAGGGGGCGTTGAAAAACTGTTTTTT.

V gene TRBV28 combines with J gene TRBJ1-1; D remains ambiguous. V lost 5 bases to trimming and J lost 6 bases, with 4 bases between them. The length of the CDR3 is 10 residues. CDR1 MDHEN and CDR2 SYDVKM come from the germline V gene. The CDR3 sequence is CASSRAEAFF. In nucleotides, the CDR3 is TGTGCCAGCAGTAGAGCTGAAGCTTTCTTT.

The chain combines TRBV15 with TRBJ1-5, with no clear D. The CDR3 is made up of 15 amino acids. Trimming left V 0 bases short and J 3 bases short, with 9 bases between. The germline V gene encodes CDR1 LNHNV and CDR2 YYDKDF (reference sequence). Here the CDR3 reads CATSRDRQNNQPQHF. Written as DNA, the CDR3 is TGTGCCACCAGCAGAGATCGACAAAACAATCAGCCCCAGCATTTT.

The chain couples TRBV5-6 to TRBJ2-1; TRBD2 might be the D (6 bases). V lost 4 bases and J 5 bases, leaving 16 bases between the germline ends. The V gene's germline CDR1 is SGHDT and CDR2 YYEEEE. This CDR3 region has 15 residues. CDR3 sequence (DNA): TGTGCCAGCAGCCTCCGGGAGTTACTCCACAATGAGCAGTTCTTC. Its protein is CASSLRELLHNEQFF.

The chain joins TRBV29-1 to TRBJ2-3; D is perhaps TRBD2 (7 bases). The CDR3 loop spans 14 amino acids. V was shortened by 4 bases and J by 4 bases, with 15 bases between the two germline ends. Germline assignment: CDR1 SQVTM and CDR2 ANQGSEA. The CDR3 DNA reads TGCAGCGTTGGGGGAGGGAAGGGGGCAGATACGCAGTATTTT. The encoded protein is CSVGGGKGADTQYF.

DNA for the CDR3: TGCGCCAGCAGCTCCTATCGGACAGGGTGGGACACTGAAGCTTTCTTT. Its translation: CASSSYRTGWDTEAFF. The rearrangement uses TRBV5-1 and TRBJ1-1, with TRBD1 matching over 8 bases. The CDR3 has 16 residues. Germline CDR1 SGHRS, CDR2 YFSETQ. Trimming cost V 3 bases and J 3 bases; bases outside gene matches: 10.

The V and J genes are TRBV10-3 and TRBJ2-2; 14 bases line up with TRBD2. The CDR3 contains 17 residues. Trimming cost V 4 bases and J 0 bases; bases outside gene matches: 1. The germline V gene encodes CDR1 ENHRY and CDR2 SYGVKD. The CDR3 spells CAISAGLAGANTGELFF. CDR3 nucleotides: TGTGCCATCAGTGCGGGACTAGCGGGGGCGAACACCGGGGAGCTGTTTTTT.

The CDR3 sequence: CASSWTGSNQPQHF. CDR3 nucleotides: TGTGCCAGCAGTTGGACAGGGAGCAATCAGCCCCAGCATTTT. The genes are TRBV6-6 and TRBJ1-5; 8 bases fit TRBD1. Germline CDR1 MNHNY, CDR2 SVGAGI (reference sequence). This CDR3 has 14 amino acids. The trim removed 4 bases at V and 1 base at J, leaving 0 bases unmatched.

This chain links TRBV25-1 with TRBJ1-5; D remains unclear. Germline V CDR1 and CDR2: MGHDK, SYGVNS. The CDR3 contains 15 residues. Trimming removed 4 bases at V and 3 bases at J, with 13 bases between. Here the CDR3 reads CASSGIGENNQPQHF. The DNA of the CDR3 is TGTGCCAGCAGTGGAATCGGGGAGAACAATCAGCCCCAGCATTTT.

The V and J genes are TRBV6-1 and TRBJ1-2, with D possibly matching TRBD1 (5 bases). V was trimmed by 6 bases and J by 4 bases, leaving 18 bases between them. Germline lookup yields CDR1 MNHNS and CDR2 SASEGT. The length of the CDR3 is 15 residues. The CDR3 nucleotides read TGTGCCAGCAGCCTCGGGGCCGAGAACGTCTATGGCTACACCTTC. It is translated as CASSLGAENVYGYTF.